These T cell receptor beta chains were read from a single sample in a study of blood T cell repertoires in COVID-19. The table came from immunoSEQ multiplex PCR; TCRdb's copy has only in-frame clones and leaves some out. The data hold about 410,000 clones, with 70% to 90% observed a single time. The sample comprised peripheral blood. Receptors originate from a woman between 35 and 50 years old with COVID-19, enrolled during active disease. CDR3s include the opening cysteine and the closing phenylalanine or tryptophan. The order of the fields is V gene, clone size, D gene, J gene, CDR3 protein, CDR3 DNA. A D gene is named only where the DNA matches it firmly. For some rows the clone size is stated as once, few or many, or as a class when expanded; others skip it.

V: TRBV18
size: once
D: .
J: TRBJ2-1
CDR3: CASSPPSTSFEGEQFF
DNA: TGTGCCAGCTCACCACCATCGACTTCTTTCGAAGGTGAGCAGTTCTTC

V: TRBV4-3
size: .
D: .
J: TRBJ1-2
CDR3: CASSQEAGVSYGYTF
DNA: TGCGCCAGCAGCCAAGAAGCAGGGGTTAGCTATGGCTACACCTTC

V: TRBV3-1/TRBV3-2
size: .
D: .
J: TRBJ1-6
CDR3: CASRRERNSPLHF
DNA: TGTGCCAGCAGGAGGGAGAGGAATTCACCCCTCCACTTT

V: TRBV18
size: .
D: .
J: TRBJ2-1
CDR3: CASSPSGQRYNEQFF
DNA: TGTGCCAGCTCACCAAGTGGACAGCGTTACAATGAGCAGTTCTTC

V: TRBV15
size: .
D: .
J: TRBJ1-1
CDR3: CATSRNRVNTEAFF
DNA: TGTGCCACCAGCAGAAACCGGGTGAACACTGAAGCTTTCTTT

V: TRBV9
size: .
D: TRBD1
J: TRBJ2-1
CDR3: CASSVLVAKDRVNEQFF
DNA: TGTGCCAGCAGCGTATTGGTAGCGAAGGACAGGGTAAATGAGCAGTTCTTC

V: TRBV28
size: few
D: .
J: TRBJ2-7
CDR3: CASSLGGRSALYF
DNA: TGTGCCAGCAGTCTGGGAGGAAGGTCCGCCTTGTACTTC

V: TRBV29-1
size: .
D: TRBD1
J: TRBJ1-1
CDR3: CSVPTGQMMNTEAFF
DNA: TGCAGCGTTCCGACGGGACAGATGATGAACACTGAAGCTTTCTTT

V: TRBV11-2
size: few
D: TRBD1
J: TRBJ1-1
CDR3: CASSSTGGRTEAFF
DNA: TGTGCCAGCAGCTCAACAGGGGGTAGGACTGAAGCTTTCTTT

V: TRBV10-3
size: once
D: TRBD2
J: TRBJ2-3
CDR3: CAISEGRGGDTQYF
DNA: TGTGCCATCAGTGAGGGGCGGGGGGGAGATACGCAGTATTTT

V: TRBV10-3
size: .
D: .
J: TRBJ1-2
CDR3: CAISRDIRYGYTF
DNA: TGTGCCATCAGTCGGGACATTAGGTATGGCTACACCTTC

V: TRBV21-1
size: .
D: .
J: TRBJ1-5
CDR3: CASSSRGTGRNQPQHF
DNA: TGTGCCAGCAGCTCACGCGGGACAGGGCGCAATCAGCCCCAGCATTTT

V: TRBV4-3
size: .
D: TRBD1
J: TRBJ2-2
CDR3: CASSQETGTGAYTGELFF
DNA: TGCGCCAGCAGCCAGGAAACCGGGACAGGGGCCTACACCGGGGAGCTGTTTTTT

V: TRBV19
size: .
D: .
J: TRBJ1-1
CDR3: CASRHAAGGTEAFF
DNA: TGTGCCAGTAGGCACGCGGCGGGGGGGACTGAAGCTTTCTTT

V: TRBV9
size: .
D: TRBD1
J: TRBJ2-3
CDR3: CASNKDRGGSDTQYF
DNA: TGTGCCAGCAACAAAGACAGGGGAGGATCAGATACGCAGTATTTT

V: TRBV7-9
size: few
D: .
J: TRBJ2-3
CDR3: CASSLRDFHTDTQYF
DNA: TGTGCCAGCAGCTTAAGGGACTTCCACACAGATACGCAGTATTTT

V: TRBV9
size: .
D: TRBD1
J: TRBJ2-1
CDR3: CASSRDRGIDEQFF
DNA: TGTGCCAGCAGCAGGGACAGGGGAATCGATGAGCAGTTCTTC

V: TRBV29-1
size: .
D: .
J: TRBJ2-7
CDR3: CSVVPGGTEQYF
DNA: TGCAGCGTTGTCCCAGGCGGGACCGAGCAGTACTTC

V: TRBV12-3/TRBV12-4
size: .
D: .
J: TRBJ1-2
CDR3: CASTFTGGYTF
DNA: TGTGCCAGCACCTTTACGGGTGGCTACACCTTC

V: TRBV25-1
size: .
D: TRBD1
J: TRBJ1-6
CDR3: CASSGTGANSPLHF
DNA: TGTGCCAGCAGTGGGACAGGGGCTAATTCACCCCTCCACTTT

V: TRBV11-2
size: .
D: TRBD1
J: TRBJ2-7
CDR3: CASRHPGQGYEQYF
DNA: TGTGCCAGCAGGCATCCGGGACAGGGGTATGAGCAGTACTTC

V: TRBV18
size: .
D: .
J: TRBJ2-7
CDR3: CASSPPEGAHSYEQYF
DNA: TGTGCCAGCTCACCACCGGAAGGGGCCCACTCCTACGAGCAGTACTTC

V: TRBV5-5
size: .
D: TRBD1
J: TRBJ1-1
CDR3: CASSLRQGEEGTEAFF
DNA: TGTGCCAGCAGCCTCCGGCAGGGGGAAGAAGGCACTGAAGCTTTCTTT

V: TRBV7-9
size: few
D: .
J: TRBJ2-1
CDR3: CASSLVDTAYNEQFF
DNA: TGTGCCAGCAGTTTAGTGGACACCGCCTACAATGAGCAGTTCTTC

V: TRBV6-2/TRBV6-3
size: few
D: .
J: TRBJ2-7
CDR3: CASSIRQASEQYF
DNA: TGTGCCAGCAGTATCCGACAGGCCTCCGAGCAGTACTTC

V: TRBV27
size: .
D: .
J: TRBJ2-3
CDR3: CASSRTDRDTQYF
DNA: TGTGCCAGCAGTCGCACCGACAGGGATACGCAGTATTTT

V: TRBV18
size: .
D: .
J: TRBJ2-5
CDR3: CASSPVGPKETQYF
DNA: TGTGCCAGCTCACCGGTGGGCCCTAAAGAGACCCAGTACTTC

V: TRBV2
size: .
D: .
J: TRBJ2-5
CDR3: CASSEGQGETQYF
DNA: TGTGCCAGCAGTGAAGGGCAGGGGGAGACCCAGTACTTC

V: TRBV15
size: .
D: .
J: TRBJ1-5
CDR3: CATSRDKGAGRNQPQHF
DNA: TGTGCCACCAGCAGAGATAAAGGGGCTGGACGCAATCAGCCCCAGCATTTT

V: TRBV2
size: .
D: TRBD1
J: TRBJ1-2
CDR3: CATLAGTGIFNYGYTF
DNA: TGTGCCACCTTAGCCGGGACAGGCATCTTTAACTATGGCTACACCTTC

V: TRBV28
size: .
D: .
J: TRBJ1-3
CDR3: CASSSGDLSGNTIYF
DNA: TGTGCCAGCAGTTCAGGTGACCTCTCTGGAAACACCATATATTTT

V: TRBV3-1/TRBV3-2
size: .
D: .
J: TRBJ1-1
CDR3: CASSQVAVNTEAFF
DNA: TGTGCCAGCAGCCAAGTTGCGGTGAACACTGAAGCTTTCTTT

V: TRBV5-8
size: .
D: TRBD2
J: TRBJ2-3
CDR3: CASSALAGRGTDTQYF
DNA: TGTGCCAGCAGCGCCCTAGCGGGTAGAGGCACAGATACGCAGTATTTT

V: TRBV7-2
size: .
D: .
J: TRBJ2-7
CDR3: CASSLVEPGEQYF
DNA: TGTGCCAGCAGCTTAGTCGAGCCTGGCGAGCAGTACTTC

V: TRBV27
size: .
D: .
J: TRBJ1-2
CDR3: CASSLSGRDYGYTF
DNA: TGTGCCAGCAGTTTATCGGGCAGGGACTATGGCTACACCTTC

V: TRBV7-8
size: .
D: TRBD2
J: TRBJ2-1
CDR3: CASSLDREGEQFF
DNA: TGTGCCAGCAGCTTAGATCGGGAGGGGGAGCAGTTCTTC

V: TRBV6-4
size: .
D: .
J: TRBJ1-2
CDR3: CASGGGPYGYTF
DNA: TGTGCCAGCGGGGGGGGCCCCTATGGCTACACCTTC

V: TRBV2
size: .
D: TRBD1
J: TRBJ2-2
CDR3: CASRRQGANTGELFF
DNA: TGTGCCAGCAGAAGACAGGGGGCGAACACCGGGGAGCTGTTTTTT

V: TRBV7-9
size: .
D: .
J: TRBJ1-1
CDR3: CASSRRDTEAFF
DNA: TGTGCCAGCAGCCGCCGGGACACTGAAGCTTTCTTT

V: TRBV28
size: .
D: .
J: TRBJ2-7
CDR3: CASSLIAQGIYNEQYF
DNA: TGTGCCAGCAGTTTAATCGCGCAGGGAATTTACAACGAGCAGTACTTC